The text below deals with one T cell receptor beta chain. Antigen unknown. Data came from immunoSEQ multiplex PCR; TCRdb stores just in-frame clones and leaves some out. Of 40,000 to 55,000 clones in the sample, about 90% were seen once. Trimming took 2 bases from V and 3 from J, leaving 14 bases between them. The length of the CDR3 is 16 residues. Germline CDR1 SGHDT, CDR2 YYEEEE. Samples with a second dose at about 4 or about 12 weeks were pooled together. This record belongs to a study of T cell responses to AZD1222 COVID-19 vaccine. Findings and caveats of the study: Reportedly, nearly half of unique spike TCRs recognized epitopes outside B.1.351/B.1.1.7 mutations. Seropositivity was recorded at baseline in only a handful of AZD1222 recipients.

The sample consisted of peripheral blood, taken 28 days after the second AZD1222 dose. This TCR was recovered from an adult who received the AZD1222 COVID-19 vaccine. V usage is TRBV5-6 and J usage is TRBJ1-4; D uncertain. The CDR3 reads CASSLGRDRANEKLFF. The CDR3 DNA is TGTGCCAGCAGCTTAGGGAGGGATCGAGCTAATGAAAAACTGTTTTTT.